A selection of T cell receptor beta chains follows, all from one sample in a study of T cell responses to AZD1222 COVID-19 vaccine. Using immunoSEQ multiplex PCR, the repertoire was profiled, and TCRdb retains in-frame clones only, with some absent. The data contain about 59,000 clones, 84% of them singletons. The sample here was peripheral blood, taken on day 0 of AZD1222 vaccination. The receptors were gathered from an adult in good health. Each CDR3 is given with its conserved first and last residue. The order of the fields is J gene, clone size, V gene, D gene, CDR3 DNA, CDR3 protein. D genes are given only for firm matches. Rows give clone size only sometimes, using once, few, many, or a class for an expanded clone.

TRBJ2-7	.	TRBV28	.	TGTGCCAGCAGTTCAGCAGGGACGCCTTCCTACGAGCAGTACTTC	CASSSAGTPSYEQYF
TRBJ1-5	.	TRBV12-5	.	TGTGCTAGTGGTTTGGTACGGGATAGCAATCAGCCCCAGCATTTT	CASGLVRDSNQPQHF
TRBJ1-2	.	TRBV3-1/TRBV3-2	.	TGTGCCAGCAGCCCTGGCGGGGGCGGCTACACCTTC	CASSPGGGGYTF
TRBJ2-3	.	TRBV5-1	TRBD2	TGCGCCAGCAGCGGGAGGGCCGGTTCAGATACGCAGTATTTT	CASSGRAGSDTQYF
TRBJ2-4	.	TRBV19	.	TGTGCCAGTAGTACTACAGGATTTCTGGAAGACATTCAGTACTTC	CASSTTGFLEDIQYF
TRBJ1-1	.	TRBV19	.	TGTGCCAGTAGTCAAACAACGGGGAACACTGAAGCTTTCTTT	CASSQTTGNTEAFF
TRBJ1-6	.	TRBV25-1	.	TGTGCCAGCAGTGAGCAGGGGAATTCACCCCTCCACTTT	CASSEQGNSPLHF
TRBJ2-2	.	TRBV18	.	TGTGCCAGCTCACCCGGAGGGATCGGGGAGCTGTTTTTT	CASSPGGIGELFF
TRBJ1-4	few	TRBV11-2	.	TGTGCCAGCAGCCTTAGCTGGGGGGCTGGGGAAAAACTGTTTTTT	CASSLSWGAGEKLFF
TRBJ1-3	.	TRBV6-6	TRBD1	TGTGCCAGCAGCCGGGACAGCGATATTGGAAACACCATATATTTT	CASSRDSDIGNTIYF
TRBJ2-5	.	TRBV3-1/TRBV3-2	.	TGTGCCAGCAGACCTTCGGGGGGCGCGAGAGAGACCCAGTACTTC	CASRPSGGARETQYF
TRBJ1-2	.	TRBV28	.	TGTGCCACGTCAAACTATGGCTACACCTTC	CATSNYGYTF
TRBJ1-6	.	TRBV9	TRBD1	TGTGCCAGCAGCCCGAGTCCCTCCCACAGGGGCTCTAATTCACCCCTCCACTTT	CASSPSPSHRGSNSPLHF
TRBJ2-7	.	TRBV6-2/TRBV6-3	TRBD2	TGTGCCAGCAGCTCCCTACCGGGGACTAGCGGAACCCGCTTGGACGAGCAGTACTTC	CASSSLPGTSGTRLDEQYF
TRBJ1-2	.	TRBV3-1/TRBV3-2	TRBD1	TGTGCCAGCAGCCCTCCAGACAGGGACTATGGCTACACCTTC	CASSPPDRDYGYTF
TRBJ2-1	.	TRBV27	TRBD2	TGTGCCAGCAGTTGGGCTAGCGGGAGTCACAATGAGCAGTTCTTC	CASSWASGSHNEQFF
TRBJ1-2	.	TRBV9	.	TGTGCCAGCAGCGTAGGACACCTCTATGGCTACACCTTC	CASSVGHLYGYTF
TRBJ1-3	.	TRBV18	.	TGTGCCAGCTCACCACTGTTACAGGCTGGAAACACCATATATTTT	CASSPLLQAGNTIYF
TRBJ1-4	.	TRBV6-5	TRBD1	TGTGCCAGCAGTTACACGACAGGGGGAAATGAAAAACTGTTTTTT	CASSYTTGGNEKLFF
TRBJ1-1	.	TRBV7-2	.	TGTGCCAGCACTTCAGAGGACAGAGGGATCACTGAAGCTTTCTTT	CASTSEDRGITEAFF
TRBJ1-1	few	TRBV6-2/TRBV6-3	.	TGTGCCAGCAGTGCATATATGAACACTGAAGCTTTCTTT	CASSAYMNTEAFF
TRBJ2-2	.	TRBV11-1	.	TGTGCCAGCAGCTTTACAACCGGGGAGCTGTTTTTT	CASSFTTGELFF
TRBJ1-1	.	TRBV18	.	TGTGCCAGCTCACCCTTCAGGGTAGGTTTAGATTTTGGCACTGAAGCTTTCTTT	CASSPFRVGLDFGTEAFF
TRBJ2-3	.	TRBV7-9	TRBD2	TGTGCCAGCAGCTTAGGGCTAGCGGGAGCGGGAGATACGCAGTATTTT	CASSLGLAGAGDTQYF
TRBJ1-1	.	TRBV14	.	TGTGCCAGCAGCCAAGTAGGCGGTAGAGGCGTGTTT	CASSQVGGRGVF
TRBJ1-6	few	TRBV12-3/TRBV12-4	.	TGTGCCAGCAGTAGAAATTCACCCCTCCACTTT	CASSRNSPLHF
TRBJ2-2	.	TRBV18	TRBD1	TGTGCCAGCTCACCACTGGGACAGGAGCTCGTTGGGGAGCTGTTTTTT	CASSPLGQELVGELFF
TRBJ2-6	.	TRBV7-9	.	TGTGCCAGCAGCTCAGGCGGCACCGGCACTGGGGCCAACGTCCTGACTTTC	CASSSGGTGTGANVLTF